This TCR beta chain is from a study of T cell responses to AZD1222 COVID-19 vaccine. In this sample, this clone turned up once. Germline CDR1 GTSNPN, CDR2 SVGIG (reference sequence). V lost 4 bases to trimming and J lost 6 bases; unmatched junction nucleotides: 7. CDR3 length equals 13 residues. Assay: immunoSEQ multiplex PCR; the TCRdb copy retains only in-frame clones and omits some. Of roughly 180,000 clones listed, 90% to 95% were seen once; the top ten hold more than 0.85%. The specimen comprised peripheral blood, sampled 28 days after the second dose of the MenACWY control vaccine. The chain is built from TRBV30 and TRBJ2-3, with 7 bases fitting TRBD1. This TCR was recovered from an adult who received the MenACWY meningococcal vaccine as a control. CDR3 nucleotide sequence: TGTGCCTGGAACACAGGGGTGGGTGATACGCAGTATTTT. Protein sequence: CAWNTGVGDTQYF.